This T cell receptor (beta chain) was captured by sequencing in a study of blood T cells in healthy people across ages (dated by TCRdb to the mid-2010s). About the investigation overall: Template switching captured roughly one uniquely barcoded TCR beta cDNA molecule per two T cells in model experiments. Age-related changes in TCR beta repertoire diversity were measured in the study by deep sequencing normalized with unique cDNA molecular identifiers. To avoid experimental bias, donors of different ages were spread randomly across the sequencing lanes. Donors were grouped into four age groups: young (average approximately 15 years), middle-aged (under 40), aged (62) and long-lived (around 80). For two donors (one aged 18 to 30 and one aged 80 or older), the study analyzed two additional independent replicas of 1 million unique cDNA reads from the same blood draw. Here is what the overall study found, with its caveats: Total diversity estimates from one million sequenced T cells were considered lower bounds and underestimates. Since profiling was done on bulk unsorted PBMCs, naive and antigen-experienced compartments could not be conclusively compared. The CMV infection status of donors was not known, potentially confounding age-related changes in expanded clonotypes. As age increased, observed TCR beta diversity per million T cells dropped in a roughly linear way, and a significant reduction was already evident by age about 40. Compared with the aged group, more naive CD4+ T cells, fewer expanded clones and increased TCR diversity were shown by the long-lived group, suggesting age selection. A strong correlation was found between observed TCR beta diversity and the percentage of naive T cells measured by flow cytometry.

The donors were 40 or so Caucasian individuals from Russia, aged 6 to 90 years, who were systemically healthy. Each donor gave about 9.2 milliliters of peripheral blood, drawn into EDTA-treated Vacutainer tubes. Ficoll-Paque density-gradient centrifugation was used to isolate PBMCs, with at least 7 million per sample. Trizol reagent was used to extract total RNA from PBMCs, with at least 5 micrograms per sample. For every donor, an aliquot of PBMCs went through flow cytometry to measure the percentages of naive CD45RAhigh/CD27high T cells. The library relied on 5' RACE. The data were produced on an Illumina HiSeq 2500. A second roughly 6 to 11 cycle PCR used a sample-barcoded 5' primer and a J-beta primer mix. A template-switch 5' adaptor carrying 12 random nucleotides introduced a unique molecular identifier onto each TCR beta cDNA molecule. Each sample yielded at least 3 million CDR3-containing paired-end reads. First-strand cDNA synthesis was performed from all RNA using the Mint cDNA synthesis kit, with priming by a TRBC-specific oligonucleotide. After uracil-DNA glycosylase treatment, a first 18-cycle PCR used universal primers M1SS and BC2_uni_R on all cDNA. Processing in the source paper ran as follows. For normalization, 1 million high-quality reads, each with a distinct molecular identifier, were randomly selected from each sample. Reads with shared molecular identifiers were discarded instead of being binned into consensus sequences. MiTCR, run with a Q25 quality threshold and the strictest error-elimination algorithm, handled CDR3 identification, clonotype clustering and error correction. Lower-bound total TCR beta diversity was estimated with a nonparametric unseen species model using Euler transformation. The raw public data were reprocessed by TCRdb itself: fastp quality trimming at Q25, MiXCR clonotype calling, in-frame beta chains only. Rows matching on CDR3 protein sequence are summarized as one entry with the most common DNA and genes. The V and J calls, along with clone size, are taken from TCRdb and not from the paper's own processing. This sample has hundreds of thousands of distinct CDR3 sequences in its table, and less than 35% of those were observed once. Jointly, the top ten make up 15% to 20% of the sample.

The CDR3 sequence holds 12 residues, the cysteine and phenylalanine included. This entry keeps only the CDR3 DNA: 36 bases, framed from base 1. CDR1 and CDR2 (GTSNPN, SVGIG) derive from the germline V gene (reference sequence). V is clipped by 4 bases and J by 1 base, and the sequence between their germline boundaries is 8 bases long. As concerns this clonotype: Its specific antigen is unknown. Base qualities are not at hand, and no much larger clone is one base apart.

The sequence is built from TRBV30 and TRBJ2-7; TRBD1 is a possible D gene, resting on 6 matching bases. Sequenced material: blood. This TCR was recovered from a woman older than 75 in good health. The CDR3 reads CAWTGESYEQYF. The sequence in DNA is TGTGCCTGGACAGGGGAGTCCTACGAGCAGTACTTC. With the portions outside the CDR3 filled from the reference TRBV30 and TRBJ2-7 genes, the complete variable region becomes SQTIHQWPATLVQPVGSPLSLECTVEGTSNPNLYWYRQAAGRGLQLLFYSVGIGQISSEVPQNLSASRPQDRQFILSSKKLLLSDSGFYLCAWTGESYEQYFGPGTRLTVT.